This T cell receptor (beta chain) emerged from a study of PD-L1 blockade in urothelial cancer. Profiled with immunoSEQ multiplex PCR; TCRdb holds only in-frame clones, not every one. This table holds 45,000 or so clones, around 80% found once. The V gene lost 6 bases and the J gene lost 1 base, with 9 bases spanning the gap. CDR1 is MRHNA and CDR2 is SNTAGT in the germline V gene. The CDR3 contains 13 residues. This TCR derives from a man aged 65-85 years with urothelial cancer. The chain couples TRBV6-4 to TRBJ1-1; D is unclear. The specimen comprised PBMCs, sampled around atezolizumab (anti-PD-L1) treatment. CDR3 DNA sequence: TGTGCCAGCAGCCTACAGCCGAACACTGAAGCTTTCTTT. Its protein product is CASSLQPNTEAFF.